This T cell receptor beta chain was observed in a study of identical twins. Each CDR3 protein gets one entry after TCRdb re-called the 5' RACE reads with MiXCR. The table includes 240,000 or so distinct CDR3 sequences, roughly a tenth detected once. This clonotype showed up many times. With 7 bases removed from V and 7 bases from J, the gap between germline ends came to 14 bases. Germline CDR1 is MNHNS and CDR2 is SASEGT. This CDR3 spans 13 amino acids. The receptor was derived from a man between 50 and 59 years old in good health. The sample was memory T cells sorted from blood. The V gene is TRBV6-1, the J gene TRBJ2-1; possible D gene TRBD2, 6 bases. The CDR3 sequence: CASTRRDLNEQFF. CDR3 in DNA: TGTGCCAGCACGCGCAGGGACTTGAATGAGCAGTTCTTC.